This TCR beta chain stems from a study of cytomegalovirus exposure and HLA in healthy donors. Study details: Around 77% of 398 genotyped donors fell in the Caucasian-associated ancestry cluster.

With 60 Vbeta and 13 Jbeta primers, the PCR was carried out. Profiling relied on immunoSEQ multiplex PCR, and the TCRdb table lists in-frame clones only, not all of them. The sample holds some 190,000 clones, about 82% seen once. Whole-study results and caveats: Some public TCRs appeared in many individuals, while most sequences were rare. Follow-up analysis seemed to connect common viral pathogens with several of the most significant clusters identified.

Deletions cut 4 bases from V and 4 bases from J, with 10 bases between. CDR1 and CDR2 from the germline V gene are MNHNS and SASEGT. The CDR3 consists of 13 residues. Healthy bone marrow donors formed the donor group. Remarks on this clone: Its target is unknown.

Specimen: PBMCs. The chain recombines TRBV6-1 with TRBJ1-2, with D possibly TRBD1 on 5 matching bases. This clonotype originated in a young man in good health and CMV-seronegative. Here the CDR3 reads CASSVGEGYGYTF. The CDR3, as DNA: TGTGCCAGCAGTGTGGGGGAGGGCTATGGCTACACCTTC.